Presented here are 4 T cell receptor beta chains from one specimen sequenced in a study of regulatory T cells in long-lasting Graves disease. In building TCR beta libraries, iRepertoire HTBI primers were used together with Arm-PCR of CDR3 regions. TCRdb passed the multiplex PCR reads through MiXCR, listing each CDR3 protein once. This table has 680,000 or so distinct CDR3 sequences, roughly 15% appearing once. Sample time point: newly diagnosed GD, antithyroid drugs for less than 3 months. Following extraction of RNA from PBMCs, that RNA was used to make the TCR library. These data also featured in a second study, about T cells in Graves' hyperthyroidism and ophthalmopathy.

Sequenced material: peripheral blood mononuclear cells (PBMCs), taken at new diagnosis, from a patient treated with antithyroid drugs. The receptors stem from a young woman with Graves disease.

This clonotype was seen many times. The CDR3 region is CAWSVQLGDEQFF. CDR3 in DNA: TGTGCCTGGAGTGTACAGCTCGGGGATGAGCAGTTCTTC. The chain is built from TRBV30 and TRBJ2-1, with D possibly TRBD2 on 5 matching bases. This CDR3 spans 13 amino acids. V dropped 0 bases and J dropped 8 bases, with 11 bases sitting between them. Germline V gives CDR1 GTSNPN, CDR2 SVGIG (reference sequence). The variable domain in full, with the rest retrieved from reference TRBV30 and TRBJ2-1, is SQTIHQWPATLVQPVGSPLSLECTVEGTSNPNLYWYRQAAGRGLQLLFYSVGIGQISSEVPQNLSASRPQDRQFILSSKKLLLSDSGFYLCAWSVQLGDEQFFGPGTRLTVL.

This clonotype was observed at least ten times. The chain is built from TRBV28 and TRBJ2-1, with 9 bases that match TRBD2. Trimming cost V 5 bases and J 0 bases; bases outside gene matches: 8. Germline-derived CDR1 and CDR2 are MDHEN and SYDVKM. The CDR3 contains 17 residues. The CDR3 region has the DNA TGTGCCAGCAGTCAGGGACTAGCCCGTAACTCCTACAATGAGCAGTTCTTC. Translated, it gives CASSQGLARNSYNEQFF.

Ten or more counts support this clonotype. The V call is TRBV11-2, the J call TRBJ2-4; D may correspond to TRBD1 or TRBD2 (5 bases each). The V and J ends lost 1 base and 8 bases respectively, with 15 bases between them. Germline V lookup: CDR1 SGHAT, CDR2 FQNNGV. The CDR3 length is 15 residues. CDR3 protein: CASSLGWGLGDIQYF. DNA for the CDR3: TGTGCCAGCAGCTTAGGGTGGGGCCTCGGGGACATTCAGTACTTC.

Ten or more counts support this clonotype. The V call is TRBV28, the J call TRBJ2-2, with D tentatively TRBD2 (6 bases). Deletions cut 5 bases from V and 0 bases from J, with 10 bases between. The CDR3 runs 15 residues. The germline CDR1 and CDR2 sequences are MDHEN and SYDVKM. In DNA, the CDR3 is TGTGCCAGCAGTATCGGCGGGGCGAACACCGGGGAGCTGTTTTTT. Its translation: CASSIGGANTGELFF.